This T cell receptor (beta chain) is from a study of blood T cell repertoires in COVID-19. Study overall: Specimens from acute and convalescent COVID-19 originated in the United States, Italy and Spain. T cells, B-cell-depleted T cells, or PBMCs provided the cDNA or gDNA that served as material.

CDR1 and CDR2 from the germline V gene are SGHDT and YYEEEE. The V and J ends lost 0 bases and 4 bases respectively, with 10 bases between them. The CDR3 extends over 14 amino acids. Original processing notes: Amplification with reference gene primers provided the estimates of nucleated cell counts. The table came from immunoSEQ multiplex PCR; TCRdb's copy has only in-frame clones and leaves some out. V and J calls and clone size are given by that table; D and trimming were obtained from the DNA. Of around 250,000 clones in the sample, 70% to 90% are singletons; the top ten hold under 6.5%. The sequence derives from a man in his sixties with acute or convalescent COVID-19. The sequenced material came from peripheral blood. This chain uses TRBV5-6 with TRBJ1-2; unclear D gene. The CDR3 DNA follows: TGTGCCAGCAGCTTGGACACGCCTAGCTATGGCTACACCTTC. This sequence encodes CASSLDTPSYGYTF. Filled out from reference TRBV5-6 and TRBJ1-2, the complete variable domain reads DAGVTQSPTHLIKTRGQQVTLRCSPKSGHDTVSWYQQALGQGPQFIFQYYEEEERQRGNFPDRFSGHQFPNYSSELNVNALLLGDSALYLCASSLDTPSYGYTFGSGTRLTVV.